The 6 T cell receptor beta chains below come from one sample, sequenced in a study of T cells in Graves' hyperthyroidism and ophthalmopathy. What was amplified from RNA transcripts were TCR beta CDR3 regions. First-round RT-PCR targeting the TCR CDR3 was performed with the HTBI primer set. MiXCR, run by TCRdb on the multiplex PCR reads, gives a single entry per CDR3 protein. The sample has more than 500,000 distinct CDR3 sequences; roughly 15% are singletons. Specimen: blood. The receptor set was obtained from a woman aged 40-49 years with Graves' ophthalmopathy.

In this sample, this clonotype turned up many times. The chain combines TRBV11-2 with TRBJ2-7; a possible D gene is TRBD2 (5 bases). Germline V gene sequence: CDR1 SGHAT, CDR2 FQNNGV. V was trimmed by 5 bases and J by 6 bases, leaving 17 bases between them. This CDR3 comprises 14 residues. The DNA of the CDR3 is TGTGCCAGCAGCACCCCGAGGGATTGGGGCGAGCAGTACTTC. This codes for CASSTPRDWGEQYF. Complete variable domain (other parts from reference TRBV11-2 and TRBJ2-7): EAGVAQSPRYKIIEKRQSVAFWCNPISGHATLYWYQQILGQGPKLLIQFQNNGVVDDSQLPKDRFSAERLKGVDSTLKIQPAKLEDSAVYLCASSTPRDWGEQYFGPGTRLTVT.

There are many counts of this clonotype. The gene calls are TRBV7-9 and TRBJ1-2; D is perhaps TRBD1 (6 bases). This CDR3 spans 14 amino acids. CDR1 and CDR2 (germline): SEHNR, FQNEAQ (reference sequence). The ends were cut back, 5 bases at V and 4 bases at J, with 14 bases in the middle. The CDR3 loop is CASSPPDRPYGYTF. The CDR3 nucleotides read TGTGCCAGCAGCCCCCCTGACAGGCCCTATGGCTACACCTTC.

The V and J genes are TRBV29-1 and TRBJ2-7, with TRBD1 matching over 10 bases. CDR3 length: 13 amino acids. J lost 3 bases, V lost 7 bases, and 6 bases had no gene match. CDR1 is SQVTM and CDR2 is ANQGSEA in the germline V gene. Here the CDR3 reads CSAGQGVDYEQYF. Written as DNA, the CDR3 is TGCAGCGCCGGACAGGGGGTGGACTACGAGCAGTACTTC.

This clonotype was observed at least ten times. The chain links TRBV6-5 to TRBJ1-3; D is unresolved. Germline V gene lookup returns CDR1 MNHEY and CDR2 SVGAGI. CDR3 size: 16 residues. V lost 0 bases and J lost 0, with 9 bases in between. CDR3 nucleotides: TGTGCCAGCAGTTACTCGAAACCTTACTCTGGAAACACCATATATTTT. This encodes CASSYSKPYSGNTIYF.

This sequence joins TRBV6-2 or TRBV6-3 and TRBJ2-2; D remains unclear. CDR1 is MNHEY, CDR2 SVGEGT, per germline. This CDR3 spans 17 amino acids. V shed 11 bases and J shed 0 bases, with 22 bases lying between them. The CDR3 protein is CAGILEPRIPNTGELFF. The CDR3 bases are TGTGCCGGGATCTTAGAGCCCAGGATCCCGAACACCGGGGAGCTGTTTTTT.

This clonotype has a count of ten or more. The DNA for the CDR3 is TGTGCCAGCAGTTTGTATGGACTAGCGGTTACCTACGAGCAGTACTTC. Amino acids: CASSLYGLAVTYEQYF. The J gene is TRBJ2-7, the V gene TRBV28; 10 bases map to TRBD2. The J segment lost 2 bases and the V segment lost 3 bases, leaving 7 bases of the junction unmatched. The CDR3 loop spans 16 amino acids. The germline V gene encodes CDR1 MDHEN and CDR2 SYDVKM.